Included here is one T cell receptor beta chain sequence, with context. The sample is drawn from a study of blood T cell repertoires in COVID-19. The overall study: The United States, Italy and Spain were the sources of the acute and convalescent COVID-19 samples. Sources were T cells, B-cell-depleted T cells, or PBMCs; the material itself was cDNA or gDNA.

CDR1 is SGHNT and CDR2 is YYREEE in the germline V gene (reference sequence). CDR3 length: 15 residues. J was trimmed by 2 bases and V by 1 base; bases with no gene match: 3. Original handling: The authors estimated nucleated cell counts from reference gene primer amplification. The protocol was immunoSEQ multiplex PCR, while the TCRdb copy is restricted to in-frame clones and leaves out a portion. Clone size and V and J calls were adopted from that table, with D and trimming inferred from the DNA. The repertoire has under 200,000 clones, around 87% of them found once; the top ten carry just under 2.5%.

This TCR derives from a man in his forties or fifties with active or convalescent COVID-19. V usage is TRBV5-4 and J usage is TRBJ2-3, with 8 positions matching TRBD2. The material sequenced was peripheral blood. CDR3 in amino acids: CASSLRGGLTDTQYF. The CDR3 DNA is TGTGCCAGCAGCTTGCGGGGGGGCCTCACAGATACGCAGTATTTT. Full variable domain (rest looked up from reference TRBV5-4 and TRBJ2-3): ETGVTQSPTHLIKTRGQQVTLRCSSQSGHNTVSWYQQALGQGPQFIFQYYREEENGRGNFPPRFSGLQFPNYSSELNVNALELDDSALYLCASSLRGGLTDTQYFGPGTRLTVL.